This T cell receptor beta chain was documented in a study of cytomegalovirus exposure and HLA in healthy donors. Study-wide results and caveats: In terms of immune exposure information, only CMV serostatus was available. Clonal expansion, a later analysis showed, was greater in HLA-associated TCR beta chains than in equally common others. The dataset shows that most TCR sequences were rare, while some public TCRs occurred in many donors. Previous analysis showed most TCR beta V segments were productive about 90% or about 30% of the time.

The PCR made use of 60 Vbeta and 13 Jbeta primers. Profiling relied on immunoSEQ multiplex PCR, and the TCRdb table lists in-frame clones only, not all of them. The sample lists 85,000 to 120,000 clones; around 70% were seen once. About this clone: Its target is unknown.

CDR1 and CDR2 from the germline V gene are MNHEY and SVGAGI. This CDR3 has 14 residues. V dropped 6 bases and J dropped 2 bases, with 13 bases sitting between them. What was sequenced was PBMCs. The source of this sequence is a boy younger than 18 in good health and CMV-seronegative. The rearrangement joins TRBV6-5 to TRBJ1-1, with D possibly matching TRBD1 (6 bases). This CDR3 is CASSHRGGNTEAFF. The CDR3 region has the DNA TGTGCCAGCAGCCACCGAGGGGGAAACACTGAAGCTTTCTTT.